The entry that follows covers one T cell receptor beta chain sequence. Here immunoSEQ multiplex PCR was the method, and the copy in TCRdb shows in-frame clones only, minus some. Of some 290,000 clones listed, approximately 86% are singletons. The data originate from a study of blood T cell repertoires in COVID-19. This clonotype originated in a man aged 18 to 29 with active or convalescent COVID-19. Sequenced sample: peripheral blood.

The CDR3 region is CASRTGMSYGYTF. CDR3 coding DNA: TGTGCCAGCAGAACAGGGATGTCTTATGGCTACACCTTC. The V call is TRBV6-5, the J call TRBJ1-2, with a tentative D call TRBD1 (6 bases). V was pared by 6 bases and J by 5 bases, with 13 bases between. Germline loops: CDR1 MNHEY, CDR2 SVGAGI. The CDR3 runs to 13 residues.